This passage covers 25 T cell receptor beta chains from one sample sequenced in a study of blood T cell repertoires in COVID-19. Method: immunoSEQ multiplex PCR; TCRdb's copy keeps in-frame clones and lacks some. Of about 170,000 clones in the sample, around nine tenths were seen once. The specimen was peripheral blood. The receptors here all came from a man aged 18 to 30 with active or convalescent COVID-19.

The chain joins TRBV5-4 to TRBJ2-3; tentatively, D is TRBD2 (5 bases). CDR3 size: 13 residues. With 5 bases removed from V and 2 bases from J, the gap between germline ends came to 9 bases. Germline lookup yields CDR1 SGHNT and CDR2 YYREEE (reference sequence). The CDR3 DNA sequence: TGTGCCAGCAGTCGGGATCCCACAGATACGCAGTATTTT. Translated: CASSRDPTDTQYF. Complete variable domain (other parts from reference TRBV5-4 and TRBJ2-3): ETGVTQSPTHLIKTRGQQVTLRCSSQSGHNTVSWYQQALGQGPQFIFQYYREEENGRGNFPPRFSGLQFPNYSSELNVNALELDDSALYLCASSRDPTDTQYFGPGTRLTVL.

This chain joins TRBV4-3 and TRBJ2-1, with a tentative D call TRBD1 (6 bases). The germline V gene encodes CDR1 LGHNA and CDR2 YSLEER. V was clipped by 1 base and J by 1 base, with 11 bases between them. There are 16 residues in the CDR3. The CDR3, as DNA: TGCGCCAGCAGCCAAGGAGGCAGGGGATCCTACAATGAGCAGTTCTTC. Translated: CASSQGGRGSYNEQFF.

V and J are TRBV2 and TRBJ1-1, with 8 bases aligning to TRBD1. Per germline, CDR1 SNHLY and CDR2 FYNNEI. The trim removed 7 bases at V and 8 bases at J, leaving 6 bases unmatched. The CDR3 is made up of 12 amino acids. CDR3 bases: TGTGCCAGCACCCTTCGACAGGGGGAAGCTTTCTTT. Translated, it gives CASTLRQGEAFF.

The CDR3 nucleotides read TGTGCCAGCAGCCAAGATCTGGCCGCGTCTAGTGGCTACACCTTC. Residues: CASSQDLAASSGYTF. The chain recombines TRBV4-2 with TRBJ1-2; D not certain. The V end was cut by 0 bases, the J end by 7 bases, with 15 bases between. CDR1 LGHNA and CDR2 YNFKEQ come from the germline V gene. This CDR3 has 15 amino acids.

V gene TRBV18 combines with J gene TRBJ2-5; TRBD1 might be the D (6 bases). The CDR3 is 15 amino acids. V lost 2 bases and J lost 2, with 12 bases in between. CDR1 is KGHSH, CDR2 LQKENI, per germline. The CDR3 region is CASSPIRGPQETQYF. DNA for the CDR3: TGTGCCAGCTCACCAATCAGGGGCCCGCAAGAGACCCAGTACTTC.

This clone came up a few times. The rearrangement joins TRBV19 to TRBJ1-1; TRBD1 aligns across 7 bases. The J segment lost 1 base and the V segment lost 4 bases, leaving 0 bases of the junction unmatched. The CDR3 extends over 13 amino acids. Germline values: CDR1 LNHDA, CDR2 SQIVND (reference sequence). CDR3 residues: CASSRQGNTEAFF. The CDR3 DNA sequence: TGTGCCAGTAGTAGACAGGGGAACACTGAAGCTTTCTTT. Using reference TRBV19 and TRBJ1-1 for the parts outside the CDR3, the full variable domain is DGGITQSPKYLFRKEGQNVTLSCEQNLNHDAMYWYRQDPGQGLRLIYYSQIVNDFQKGDIAEGYSVSREKKESFPLTVTSAQKNPTAFYLCASSRQGNTEAFFGQGTRLTVV.

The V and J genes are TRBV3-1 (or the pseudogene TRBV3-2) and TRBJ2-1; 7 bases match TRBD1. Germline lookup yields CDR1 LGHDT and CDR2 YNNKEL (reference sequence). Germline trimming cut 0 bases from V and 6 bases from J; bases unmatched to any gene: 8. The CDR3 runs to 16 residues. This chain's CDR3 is CASSQEGEGAINEQFF. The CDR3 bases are TGTGCCAGCAGCCAAGAGGGAGAGGGGGCCATCAATGAGCAGTTCTTC.

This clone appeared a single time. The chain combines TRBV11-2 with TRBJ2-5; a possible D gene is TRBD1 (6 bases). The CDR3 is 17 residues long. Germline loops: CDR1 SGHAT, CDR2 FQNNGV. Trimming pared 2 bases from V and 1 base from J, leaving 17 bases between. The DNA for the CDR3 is TGTGCCAGCAGCTTATTTAGAGGCCAGGGGAGCCAAGAGACCCAGTACTTC. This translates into CASSLFRGQGSQETQYF. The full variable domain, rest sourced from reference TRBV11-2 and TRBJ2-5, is EAGVAQSPRYKIIEKRQSVAFWCNPISGHATLYWYQQILGQGPKLLIQFQNNGVVDDSQLPKDRFSAERLKGVDSTLKIQPAKLEDSAVYLCASSLFRGQGSQETQYFGPGTRLLVL.

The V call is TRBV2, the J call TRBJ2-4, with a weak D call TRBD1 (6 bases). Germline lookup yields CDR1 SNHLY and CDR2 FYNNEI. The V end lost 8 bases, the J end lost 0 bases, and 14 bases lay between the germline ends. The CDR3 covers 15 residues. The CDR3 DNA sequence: TGTGCCAGCGCTTCCCAGGGGTTAGCCAAAAACATTCAGTACTTC. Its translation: CASASQGLAKNIQYF.

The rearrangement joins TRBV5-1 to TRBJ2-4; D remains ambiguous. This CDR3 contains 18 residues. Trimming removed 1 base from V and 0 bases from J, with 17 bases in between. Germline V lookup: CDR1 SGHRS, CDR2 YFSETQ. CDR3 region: CASSLMMLETRAKNIQYF. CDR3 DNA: TGCGCCAGCAGCTTGATGATGCTCGAAACGCGAGCCAAAAACATTCAGTACTTC.

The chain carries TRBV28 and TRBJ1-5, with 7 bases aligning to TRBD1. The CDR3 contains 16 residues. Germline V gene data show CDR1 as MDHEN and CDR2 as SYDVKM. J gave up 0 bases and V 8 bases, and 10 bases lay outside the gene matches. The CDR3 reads CASPPSRGYSNQPQHF. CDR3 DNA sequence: TGTGCCAGCCCCCCCAGCAGGGGGTATAGCAATCAGCCCCAGCATTTT.

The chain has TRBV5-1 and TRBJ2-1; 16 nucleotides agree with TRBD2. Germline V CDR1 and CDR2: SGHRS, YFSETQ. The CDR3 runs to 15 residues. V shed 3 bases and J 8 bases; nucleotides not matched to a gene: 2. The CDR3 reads CASSWGLAGGDEQFF. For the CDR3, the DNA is TGCGCCAGCAGCTGGGGACTAGCGGGAGGGGATGAGCAGTTCTTC.

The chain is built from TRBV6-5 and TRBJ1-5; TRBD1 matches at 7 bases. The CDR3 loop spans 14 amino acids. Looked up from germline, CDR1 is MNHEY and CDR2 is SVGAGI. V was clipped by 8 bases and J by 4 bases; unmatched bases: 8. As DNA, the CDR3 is TGTGCCAGCGGGAACGACAGGGCAAATCAGCCCCAGCATTTT. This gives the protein CASGNDRANQPQHF.

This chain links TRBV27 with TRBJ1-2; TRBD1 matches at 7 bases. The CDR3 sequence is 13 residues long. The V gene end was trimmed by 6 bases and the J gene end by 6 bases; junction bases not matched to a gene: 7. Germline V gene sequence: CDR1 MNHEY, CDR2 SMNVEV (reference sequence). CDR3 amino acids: CASRYTGEHGYTF. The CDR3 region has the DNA TGTGCCAGCAGGTATACAGGGGAGCATGGCTACACCTTC.

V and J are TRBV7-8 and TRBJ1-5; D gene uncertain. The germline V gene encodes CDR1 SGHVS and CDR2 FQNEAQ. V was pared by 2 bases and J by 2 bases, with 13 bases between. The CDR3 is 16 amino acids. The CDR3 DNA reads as TGTGCCAGCAGCTTACTGCGGGCTAGGGGCAATCAGCCCCAGCATTTT. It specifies CASSLLRARGNQPQHF.

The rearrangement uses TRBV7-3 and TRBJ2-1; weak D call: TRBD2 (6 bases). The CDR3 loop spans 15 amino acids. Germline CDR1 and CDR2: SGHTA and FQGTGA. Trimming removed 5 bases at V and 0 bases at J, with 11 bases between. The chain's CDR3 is CASSPDYSSYNEQFF. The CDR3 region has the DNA TGTGCCAGCAGCCCGGACTACAGCTCCTACAATGAGCAGTTCTTC.

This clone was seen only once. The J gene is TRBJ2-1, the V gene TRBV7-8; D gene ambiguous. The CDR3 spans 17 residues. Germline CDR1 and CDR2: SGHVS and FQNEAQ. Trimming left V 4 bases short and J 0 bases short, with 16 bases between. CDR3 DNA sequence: TGTGCCAGCAGCTCCGATTGGGCGTATAGCTCCTACAATGAGCAGTTCTTC. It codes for CASSSDWAYSSYNEQFF.

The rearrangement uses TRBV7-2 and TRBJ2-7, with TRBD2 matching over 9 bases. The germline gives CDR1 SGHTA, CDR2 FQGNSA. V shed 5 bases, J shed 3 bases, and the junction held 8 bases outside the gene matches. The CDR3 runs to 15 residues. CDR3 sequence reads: CASSLLASGNYEQYF. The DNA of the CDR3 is TGTGCCAGCAGCCTCCTGGCTAGCGGGAACTACGAGCAGTACTTC.

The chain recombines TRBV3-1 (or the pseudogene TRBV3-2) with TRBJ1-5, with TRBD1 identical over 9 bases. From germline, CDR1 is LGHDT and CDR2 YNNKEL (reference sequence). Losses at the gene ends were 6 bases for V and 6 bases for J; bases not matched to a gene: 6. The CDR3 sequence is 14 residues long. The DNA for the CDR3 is TGTGCCAGCAGTTCCCGACAGGGGGGTCAGCCCCAGCATTTT. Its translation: CASSSRQGGQPQHF.

CDR3 sequence reads: CASSPGTGNQPQHF. In DNA, the CDR3 is TGTGCCAGCAGCCCCGGGACAGGCAATCAGCCCCAGCATTTT. The genes are TRBV6-5 and TRBJ1-5; 7 nucleotides line up with TRBD1. Looked up from germline, CDR1 is MNHEY and CDR2 is SVGAGI. The trim removed 6 bases at V and 2 bases at J, leaving 4 bases unmatched. The CDR3 loop spans 14 amino acids.

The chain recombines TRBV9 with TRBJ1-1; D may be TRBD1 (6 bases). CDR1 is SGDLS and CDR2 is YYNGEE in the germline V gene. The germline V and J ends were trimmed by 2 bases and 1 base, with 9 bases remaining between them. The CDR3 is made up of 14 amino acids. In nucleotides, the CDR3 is TGTGCCAGCAGCGTGCAGGGGAGGAACACTGAAGCTTTCTTT. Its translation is CASSVQGRNTEAFF.

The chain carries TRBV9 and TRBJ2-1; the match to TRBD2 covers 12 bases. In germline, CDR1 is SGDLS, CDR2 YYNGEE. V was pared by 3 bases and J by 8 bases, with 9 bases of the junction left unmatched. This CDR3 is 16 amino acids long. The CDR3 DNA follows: TGTGCCAGCAGCGCTGGACTAGCGGGACGGAAAGATGAGCAGTTCTTC. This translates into CASSAGLAGRKDEQFF.

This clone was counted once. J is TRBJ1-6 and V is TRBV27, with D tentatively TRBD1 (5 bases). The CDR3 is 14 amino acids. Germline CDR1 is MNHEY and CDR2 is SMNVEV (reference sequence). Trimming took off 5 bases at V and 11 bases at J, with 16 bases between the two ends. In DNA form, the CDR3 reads TGTGCCAGCAGTGCGTATTTGGGGGGGACACCCCTCCACTTT. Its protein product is CASSAYLGGTPLHF.

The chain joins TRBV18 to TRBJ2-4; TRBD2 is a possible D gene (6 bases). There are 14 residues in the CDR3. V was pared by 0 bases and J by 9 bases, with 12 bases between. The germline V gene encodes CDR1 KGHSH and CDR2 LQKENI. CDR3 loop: CASSPPDGGVIQYF. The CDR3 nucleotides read TGTGCCAGCTCACCACCGGACGGAGGGGTCATTCAGTACTTC.

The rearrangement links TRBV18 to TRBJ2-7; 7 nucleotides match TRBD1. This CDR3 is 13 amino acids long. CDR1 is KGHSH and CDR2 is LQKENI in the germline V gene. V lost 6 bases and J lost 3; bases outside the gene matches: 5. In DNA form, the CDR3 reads TGTGCCAGCTCCCTACAGGGGAGCTACGAGCAGTACTTC. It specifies CASSLQGSYEQYF.